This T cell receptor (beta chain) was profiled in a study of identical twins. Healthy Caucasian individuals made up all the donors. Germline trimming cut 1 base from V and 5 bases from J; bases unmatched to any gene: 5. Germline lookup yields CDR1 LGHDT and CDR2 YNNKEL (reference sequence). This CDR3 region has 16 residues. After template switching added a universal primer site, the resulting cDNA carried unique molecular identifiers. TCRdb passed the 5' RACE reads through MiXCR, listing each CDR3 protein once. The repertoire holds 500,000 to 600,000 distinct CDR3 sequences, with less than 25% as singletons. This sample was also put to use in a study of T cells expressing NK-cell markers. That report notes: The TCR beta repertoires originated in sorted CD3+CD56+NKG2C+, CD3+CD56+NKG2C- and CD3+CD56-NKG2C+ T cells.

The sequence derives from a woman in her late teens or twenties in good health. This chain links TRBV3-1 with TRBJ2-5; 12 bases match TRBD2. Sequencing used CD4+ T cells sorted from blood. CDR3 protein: CASSQVGLAGGETQYF. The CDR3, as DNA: TGTGCCAGCAGCCAAGTAGGGCTAGCGGGGGGGGAGACCCAGTACTTC.